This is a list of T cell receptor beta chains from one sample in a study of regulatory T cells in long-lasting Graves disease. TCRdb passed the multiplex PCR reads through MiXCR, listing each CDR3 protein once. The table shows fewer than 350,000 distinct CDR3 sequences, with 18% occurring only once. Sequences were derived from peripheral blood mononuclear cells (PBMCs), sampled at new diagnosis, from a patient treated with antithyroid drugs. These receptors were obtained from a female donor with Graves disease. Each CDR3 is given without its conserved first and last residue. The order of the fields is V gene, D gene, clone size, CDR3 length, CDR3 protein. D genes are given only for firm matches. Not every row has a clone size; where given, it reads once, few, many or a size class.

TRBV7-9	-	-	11	ASSWELAETQY
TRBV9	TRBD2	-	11	ASSAGGGDEQF
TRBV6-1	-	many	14	ASSENVGRNTDTQY
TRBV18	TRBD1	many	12	ASSSSGQGPVAF
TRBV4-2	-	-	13	ASSQDPGRNQPQH
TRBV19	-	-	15	ASSIPRQSLAKNIQY
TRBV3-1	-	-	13	ASSQDILVYNEQV
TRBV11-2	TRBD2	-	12	ASSFSGRDETQY
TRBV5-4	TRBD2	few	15	ASSLQTSGAPVDTQY
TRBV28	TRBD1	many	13	ASSRAFGQAYEQY
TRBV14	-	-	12	ASSQVSGNTEAF
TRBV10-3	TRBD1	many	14	AISDENRGYGNTIY
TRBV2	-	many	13	ASSEGFRGYNEQF
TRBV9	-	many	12	ASSVGAGYNEQF
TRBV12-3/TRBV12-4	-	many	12	ASSSHGGHETQY
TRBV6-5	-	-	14	ASSYSSVAYSYEQY
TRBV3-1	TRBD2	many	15	ASSQGSSGAITDTQY
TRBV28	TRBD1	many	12	ASSPGQYTDTQY
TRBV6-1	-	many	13	ASNPGQSLLRGYT
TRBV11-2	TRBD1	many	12	ASSYGTGGYEQY
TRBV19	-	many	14	ASSIAWGMGNQPQH
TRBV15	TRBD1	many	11	ATSEGTGDEQY
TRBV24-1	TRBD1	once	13	ATSDGQATNEKLF
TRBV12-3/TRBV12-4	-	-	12	ASSLGQTNEKLF
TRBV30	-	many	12	AWSVHRLNSPLH
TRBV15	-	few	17	ATSRDTVAPGSGANVLT
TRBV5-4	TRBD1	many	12	ASSKGQGRDEQY
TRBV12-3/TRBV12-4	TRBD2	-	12	ASWSGTSGVEQY
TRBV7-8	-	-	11	ASSLIMRSEQY
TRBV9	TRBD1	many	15	ASSNYGTGVVGETQY
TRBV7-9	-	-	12	ASSSSGTTYEQY
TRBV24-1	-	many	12	ATSDAGTIYGYT
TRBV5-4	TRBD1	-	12	ASSANRGYNEQF
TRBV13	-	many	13	ASSLALTMNTEAF
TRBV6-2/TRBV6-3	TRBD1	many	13	ASSYSGDRPALLC
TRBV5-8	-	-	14	ASSLGSGPRGTEAF
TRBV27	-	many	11	ASSQNRETEAF
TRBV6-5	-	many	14	ASSSLRAGAHTEAF
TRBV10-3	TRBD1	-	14	AIRPGTDNMNTEAF
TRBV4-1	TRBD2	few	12	ASSHPGLVGEQY
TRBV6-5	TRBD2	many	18	ASSYRSLLAGGMISYEQY
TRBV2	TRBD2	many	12	ASSRDLADNEQF
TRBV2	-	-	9	ATGGGFEAF
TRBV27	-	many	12	ASSLSANTDTQY
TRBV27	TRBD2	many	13	ASCLTSGFYNEQF
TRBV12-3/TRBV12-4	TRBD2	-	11	ASTKAGGSEQY
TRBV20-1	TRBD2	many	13	SASTPGGGRNEQF
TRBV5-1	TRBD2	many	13	ASSLTSGRSGELF
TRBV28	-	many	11	ASSYRDGTEAF
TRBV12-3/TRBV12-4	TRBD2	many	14	ASSPGTSGSTDTQY
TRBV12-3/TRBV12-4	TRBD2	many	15	ASSSRLAGVSYNEQF
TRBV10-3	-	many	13	AISDPTGPSYEQY
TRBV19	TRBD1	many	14	ASSSRGTGGGYEQF
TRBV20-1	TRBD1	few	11	SARQGASDEQF
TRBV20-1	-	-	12	SARDSKWTYEQY
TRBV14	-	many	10	ASSQVRETQY
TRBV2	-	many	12	ASNSGRSINEQF